One and the same sample provided the 12 T cell receptor beta chains below, sequenced in a study of T cell repertoires in cytomegalovirus infection. What these receptors recognize is not known. TCRdb re-called the reads with MiXCR, one entry per CDR3 protein. The sample has hundreds of thousands of distinct CDR3 sequences; 42% are singletons. The source material was cultured PBMCs, sampled from culture after CMV antigen stimulation. Every receptor here comes from a human donor in good health (CMV status not recorded). Some clones in this sample may be carry-over from other donors' samples.

This chain links TRBV29-1 with TRBJ2-3; D remains unclear. Germline loops: CDR1 SQVTM, CDR2 ANQGSEA. This CDR3 has 12 amino acids. The V end lost 4 bases, the J end lost 6 bases, and 11 bases lay between the germline ends. The CDR3 reads CSVAGRSDTQYF. The CDR3 coding sequence is TGCAGCGTTGCCGGACGTAGCGATACGCAGTATTTT.

This clonotype came up a few times. The rearrangement joins TRBV5-6 to TRBJ1-2, with 10 bases lining up with TRBD1. The CDR3 spans 17 residues. J gave up 3 bases and V 4 bases, and 12 bases lay outside the gene matches. CDR1 is SGHDT, CDR2 YYEEEE, per germline. This CDR3 is CASSRDRGGTHDYGYTF. The CDR3 region has the DNA TGTGCCAGCAGCAGGGACAGGGGCGGTACCCATGACTATGGCTACACCTTC.

This clonotype was observed a handful of times. The V gene is TRBV7-6, the J gene TRBJ2-5; the D gene is possibly TRBD2 (6 bases). The V and J ends lost 2 bases and 4 bases respectively, with 23 bases between them. The CDR3 runs 18 residues. CDR1 and CDR2 (germline): SGHVS, FNYEAQ. DNA of the CDR3: TGTGCCAGCAGCTTAATGGGGGGAACCAACCATCCCTCAGAGACCCAGTACTTC. Protein sequence: CASSLMGGTNHPSETQYF.

This clonotype was recorded a few times. The chain is built from TRBV7-6 and TRBJ1-2; D gene unclear. This CDR3 region has 13 residues. Trimming removed 2 bases at V and 4 bases at J, with 8 bases between. Germline V CDR1 and CDR2: SGHVS, FNYEAQ. The CDR3 nucleotides read TGTGCCAGCAGCTTACCCTCCGGCTATGGCTACACCTTC. Translating it yields CASSLPSGYGYTF. Full variable domain (rest looked up from reference TRBV7-6 and TRBJ1-2): GAGVSQSPRYKVTKRGQDVALRCDPISGHVSLYWYRQALGQGPEFLTYFNYEAQQDKSGLPNDRFSAERPEGSISTLTIQRTEQRDSAMYRCASSLPSGYGYTFGSGTRLTVV.

The chain uses TRBV28 and TRBJ2-7; D is possibly TRBD1 (7 bases). V lost 4 bases and J lost 2, with 18 bases in between. The germline V gene encodes CDR1 MDHEN and CDR2 SYDVKM. This CDR3 comprises 16 residues. The DNA of the CDR3 is TGTGCCAGCAGTTCGGAGGGGGCCTTAAACCCCTACGAGCAGTACTTC. Residues: CASSSEGALNPYEQYF.

The chain couples TRBV6-5 to TRBJ2-1; 13 nucleotides match TRBD2. This CDR3 is 16 amino acids long. The V segment lost 0 bases and the J segment 8 bases; nucleotides outside the gene matches: 4. Germline V CDR1 and CDR2: MNHEY, SVGAGI. Written as DNA, the CDR3 is TGTGCCAGCAGTTACTCGGTACTAGCGGGAGGGCATGAGCAGTTCTTC. This translates into CASSYSVLAGGHEQFF.

This rearrangement joins TRBV4-2 to TRBJ2-3, with 9 bases lining up with TRBD2. The CDR3 is made up of 19 amino acids. Germline V gene data show CDR1 as LGHNA and CDR2 as YNFKEQ. V dropped 3 bases and J dropped 0; count of bases not matched to a gene: 13. CDR3 protein: CASSQGGGGSLESTDTQYF. The CDR3 nucleotides read TGTGCCAGCAGCCAGGGCGGGGGGGGCAGTCTGGAGAGCACAGATACGCAGTATTTT.

The chain employs TRBV7-6 and TRBJ1-2; possible D gene TRBD1, 5 bases. Germline CDR1 and CDR2: SGHVS and FNYEAQ. Trimming stripped 5 bases from V and 4 bases from J, with 11 bases between. The length of the CDR3 is 13 residues. The DNA for the CDR3 is TGTGCCAGCAGCCCTGGGGCGGCCTATGGCTACACCTTC. Amino acids: CASSPGAAYGYTF.

This clonotype was observed a handful of times. This chain connects TRBV10-3 to TRBJ2-2, with D tentatively TRBD1 (6 bases). Germline values: CDR1 ENHRY, CDR2 SYGVKD. The length of the CDR3 is 13 residues. V was clipped by 10 bases and J by 2 bases, with 11 bases between them. The DNA of the CDR3 is TGTGCCACCCGACAGGACAACACCGGGGAGCTGTTTTTT. Translating it yields CATRQDNTGELFF.

The V gene is TRBV10-3, the J gene TRBJ2-2, with D possibly TRBD2 on 6 matching bases. Trimming took off 8 bases at V and 4 bases at J, with 17 bases between the two ends. The CDR3 covers 15 residues. Germline lookup yields CDR1 ENHRY and CDR2 SYGVKD. This chain's CDR3 is CAIQPGVFTTGELFF. The CDR3 DNA follows: TGTGCCATCCAGCCGGGGGTTTTTACCACCGGGGAGCTGTTTTTT.

This clonotype has only a few counts. The J gene is TRBJ1-2, the V gene TRBV10-3, with 7 bases matching TRBD1. After removal of 6 bases from V and 3 bases from J, the junction contained 7 bases not matched to a gene. This CDR3 has 14 amino acids. CDR1 and CDR2 from the germline V gene are ENHRY and SYGVKD. This chain's CDR3 is CAISGDQGDYGYTF. The CDR3 DNA is TGTGCCATCAGCGGGGACCAGGGGGACTATGGCTACACCTTC.

The V and J genes are TRBV7-2 and TRBJ2-7, with D uncertain. The CDR3 totals 14 residues. Trimming took off 1 base at V and 4 bases at J, with 11 bases between the two ends. Germline values: CDR1 SGHTA, CDR2 FQGNSA. The CDR3, as DNA: TGTGCCAGCAGCTTAGTTTCGCGGAGTTACGAGCAGTACTTC. Amino acid sequence: CASSLVSRSYEQYF.